Below are 24 T cell receptor beta chains sequenced from a single sample in a study of T cells expressing NK-cell markers. TCRdb re-analyzed the 5' RACE reads; it lists each CDR3 protein once, without DNA. Its clone listing holds 500,000 to 600,000 distinct CDR3 sequences. The sample was blood T cells: a sorted CD56 or NKG2C T cell subset, CD4+ or CD8+ T cells, or bulk PBMC T cells (not recorded which). The receptors were sampled from a man aged 18 to 30 in good health.

This chain links TRBV29-1 with TRBJ2-3. This CDR3 region has 14 residues. Germline CDR1 SQVTM, CDR2 ANQGSEA. The CDR3 spells CSVGGRLSTDTQYF.

The chain uses TRBV7-9 and TRBJ2-3; TCRdb lists TRBD1, though no DNA is available to test this call. This CDR3 is built from 17 residues. CDR1 and CDR2 from the germline V gene are SEHNR and FQNEAQ (reference sequence). The CDR3: CASSADGGRSRTDTQYF.

The rearrangement uses TRBV5-1 and TRBJ2-1; TCRdb gives TRBD1 as the D gene, but with no DNA this cannot be confirmed. In germline, CDR1 is SGHRS, CDR2 YFSETQ. There are 16 residues in the CDR3. This CDR3 is CASSPGGLQPNNEQFF.

The rearrangement links TRBV7-9 to TRBJ2-1; the TCRdb D gene call, TRBD2, has no DNA to confirm it. From germline, CDR1 is SEHNR and CDR2 FQNEAQ (reference sequence). The CDR3 contains 14 residues. The CDR3 sequence: CASSPQDSTEASFF.

This rearrangement joins TRBV18 to TRBJ2-3. CDR1 and CDR2 (germline): KGHSH, LQKENI. The CDR3 consists of 15 residues. CDR3 region: CASSPTAGSTDTQYF.

CDR3 sequence reads: CASSLSYGGTYEQYF. V is TRBV5-8 and J is TRBJ2-7. This CDR3 is 15 amino acids long. Germline loops: CDR1 SGHTS, CDR2 YDEGEE.

The CDR3 reads CASSEQGSSGNTIYF. This chain joins TRBV6-1 and TRBJ1-3; lacking DNA, the TRBD1 call made by TCRdb goes unchecked. The CDR3 covers 15 residues. Germline V CDR1 and CDR2: MNHNS, SASEGT.

This chain connects TRBV9 to TRBJ2-3; TCRdb returns TRBD1, unconfirmable since there is no DNA. Germline V gene sequence: CDR1 SGDLS, CDR2 YYNGEE. CDR3 length: 17 residues. CDR3 sequence: CASSVTADPWRKDTQYF.

J is TRBJ2-2 and V is TRBV7-9; TCRdb indicates TRBD2, and absent DNA this call remains unverified. CDR3 length: 16 residues. The germline CDR1 and CDR2 sequences are SEHNR and FQNEAQ (reference sequence). The CDR3 is CASSLGRGRATGELFF.

The chain has TRBV15 and TRBJ2-1; absent DNA, TCRdb's TRBD1 call cannot be checked. The CDR3 is 17 residues long. Germline V gene data show CDR1 as LNHNV and CDR2 as YYDKDF (reference sequence). CDR3 sequence reads: CATSTNPNGQGNNEQFF.

The rearrangement uses TRBV5-1 and TRBJ1-2; TCRdb designates TRBD1, a call that cannot be tested without DNA. Germline assignment: CDR1 SGHRS and CDR2 YFSETQ. This CDR3 has 14 amino acids. CDR3: CASSLEGQTYGYTF.

The rearrangement joins TRBV7-2 to TRBJ2-1; the D call of TRBD2 rests on TCRdb alone, since no DNA is present to check it. The CDR3 spans 14 residues. The germline gives CDR1 SGHTA, CDR2 FQGNSA. This CDR3 is CASSPTWLANEQFF.

This sequence joins TRBV9 and TRBJ1-2; the TRBD1 assignment by TCRdb is unverifiable without DNA. Germline lookup yields CDR1 SGDLS and CDR2 YYNGEE. The CDR3 has 13 residues. The CDR3 loop reads CASSPGTHYGYTF.

The chain combines TRBV11-2 with TRBJ2-5; as DNA is missing, the TRBD1 call by TCRdb cannot be tested. The CDR3 loop spans 15 amino acids. Germline V lookup: CDR1 SGHAT, CDR2 FQNNGV. CDR3 protein: CASSPRTLWEETQYF.

This rearrangement joins TRBV9 to TRBJ2-7; TCRdb indicates TRBD1, and absent DNA this call remains unverified. Per the germline V gene, CDR1 is SGDLS and CDR2 is YYNGEE. CDR3 length: 16 amino acids. CDR3 amino acids: CASSSNPRGQGYEQYF.

The rearrangement uses TRBV12-3 or TRBV12-4 and TRBJ2-7; with no DNA, the TCRdb D assignment of TRBD2 cannot be verified. The CDR3 consists of 14 residues. This chain's CDR3 is CASSSRPEGGEQYF.

This chain links TRBV29-1 with TRBJ2-7; as DNA is missing, the TRBD2 call by TCRdb cannot be tested. CDR1 is SQVTM, CDR2 ANQGSEA, per germline. The CDR3 runs to 12 residues. The CDR3 sequence is CSVEEEREYQYF.

CDR3 sequence reads: CSVTGVHNEQFF. The rearrangement links TRBV29-1 to TRBJ2-1; TCRdb outputs TRBD1, but without DNA this stays unchecked. This CDR3 contains 12 residues. CDR1 and CDR2 from the germline V gene are SQVTM and ANQGSEA.

This sequence joins TRBV3-1 and TRBJ1-3. CDR3 size: 13 residues. CDR1 and CDR2 (germline): LGHDT, YNNKEL (reference sequence). Here the CDR3 reads CASSQDTGNTIYF.

The gene calls are TRBV20-1 and TRBJ1-1; the D call of TRBD1 rests on TCRdb alone, since no DNA is present to check it. Germline V gives CDR1 DFQATT, CDR2 SNEGSKA (reference sequence). The CDR3 is made up of 15 amino acids. CDR3 in amino acids: CSARGGAERALSSFF.

The chain joins TRBV5-1 to TRBJ1-2; TCRdb's D call, TRBD1, is unchecked because there is no DNA. The V gene's germline CDR1 is SGHRS and CDR2 YFSETQ. The CDR3 is 13 amino acids. CDR3 in amino acids: CASSGDSHPGYTF.

The genes are TRBV20-1 and TRBJ1-5. The CDR3 has 16 residues. The germline V gene encodes CDR1 DFQATT and CDR2 SNEGSKA (reference sequence). This chain's CDR3 is CSASEDTLYSNQPQHF.

This chain uses TRBV4-3 with TRBJ2-7; TCRdb names TRBD1, which stays unverified in the absence of DNA. The CDR3 spans 14 residues. Germline V gene lookup returns CDR1 LGHNA and CDR2 YSLEER. CDR3 residues: CASSPLDPFYEQYF.

This chain uses TRBV18 with TRBJ2-7; TCRdb proposes TRBD1, but this gene call is untestable without DNA. The CDR3 extends over 14 amino acids. Germline CDR1 and CDR2: KGHSH and LQKENI. CDR3 in amino acids: CASSPTGGINEQYF.